The sequence of this T cell receptor beta chain was determined in a study of blood T cells in healthy people across ages. The CDR3 extends over 16 amino acids. Per the germline V gene, CDR1 is SGHAT and CDR2 is FQDESV (reference sequence). The ends lost 4 bases at V and 1 base at J; junction bases unmatched: 10. A second PCR, run for roughly 7 to 12 cycles, used a sample-barcoded 5' primer plus a J-beta primer mix. TCRdb re-called the 5' RACE reads with MiXCR, one entry per CDR3 protein. The sample records approximately 1,100,000 distinct CDR3 sequences, less than 50% being singletons. The genes are TRBV11-1 and TRBJ2-7; 7 bases line up with TRBD2. The sequenced sample consisted of blood. This receptor was identified in a woman aged 55-69 years in good health. The CDR3 spells CASSYLETGGSYEQYF. Written as DNA, the CDR3 is TGTGCCAGCAGCTACCTTGAAACCGGGGGGTCCTACGAGCAGTACTTC.